The present T cell receptor (beta chain) was sequenced within a study of PD-1 blockade in classical Hodgkin lymphoma. Time point denoted: newly diagnosed, previously untreated cHL patient sample. Of note for this clone: As yet, its antigen is unknown.

This CDR3 is built from 13 residues. The V gene end was trimmed by 5 bases and the J gene end by 5 bases; junction bases not matched to a gene: 4. Germline V CDR1 and CDR2: LNHDA, SQIVND (reference sequence). Study-level points and caveats: Relapsed/refractory patients reportedly had the lowest baseline TCR diversity, below newly diagnosed patients, who were below healthy donors.

Measured with immunoSEQ multiplex PCR; TCRdb has only the in-frame clones, and not every one. Of tens of thousands of clones in the sample, 94% were seen once. What was sequenced was peripheral blood mononuclear cells (PBMCs). The chain joins TRBV19 to TRBJ2-7; 9 nucleotides align to TRBD1. The TCR originated in a human donor with classical Hodgkin lymphoma. The CDR3 bases are TGTGCCAGTAGTTCAACAGGGGGCAACGAGCAGTACTTC. Encoded protein: CASSSTGGNEQYF.